These T cell receptor beta chains were read from a single sample in a study of T cell responses to AZD1222 COVID-19 vaccine. Sequenced by immunoSEQ multiplex PCR; TCRdb stores in-frame clones only, minus some. The table has 70,000 to 100,000 clones, approximately 85% seen once. Source: peripheral blood, taken 28 days after the second AZD1222 dose. The receptor set was obtained from an adult who received the AZD1222 COVID-19 vaccine. The CDR3 runs from the conserved cysteine through the conserved F or W. The order of the fields is clone size, D gene, J gene, V gene, CDR3 DNA, CDR3 protein. A D gene is named only where the DNA matches it firmly. The size entry is marked missing in some rows and otherwise reads once, few, many or a size class.

>-|-|TRBJ1-5|TRBV6-2/TRBV6-3
TGTGCCAGCAGTTACTCGGGCGGGGTAGCGAGCAATCAGCCCCAGCATTTT
CASSYSGGVASNQPQHF
>-|-|TRBJ1-5|TRBV30
TGTGCCTGGATCTACGGGGGGGACGGGAGCAATCAGCCCCAGCATTTT
CAWIYGGDGSNQPQHF
>once|TRBD1|TRBJ1-5|TRBV28
TGTGCCAGCAGTACCCAGACAGGGGGCGGGAGCAATCAGCCCCAGCATTTT
CASSTQTGGGSNQPQHF
>once|-|TRBJ2-5|TRBV28
TGTGCCAGCAGTTTTGGAGCGCCGCCCCAAGAGACCCAGTACTTC
CASSFGAPPQETQYF
>few|TRBD1|TRBJ1-1|TRBV7-6
TGTGCCAGCAGCTCGACAGGGGCTAACACTGAAGCTTTCTTT
CASSSTGANTEAFF
>-|-|TRBJ1-1|TRBV19
TGTGCCAGTAGGGCGAGGGGCTTCCCTGAAGCTTTCTTT
CASRARGFPEAFF
>-|-|TRBJ2-5|TRBV4-3
TGCGCCAGCAGCCCACCATCCGCATACCAAGAGACCCAGTACTTC
CASSPPSAYQETQYF
>-|TRBD1|TRBJ2-2|TRBV19
TGTGCCAGTAGTGCTGGGACAGGGGACTACACCGGGGAGCTGTTTTTT
CASSAGTGDYTGELFF
>once|-|TRBJ2-7|TRBV15
TGTGCCACCAGCACTGAGAAGGGGGACGGCACCTACGAGCAGTACTTC
CATSTEKGDGTYEQYF
>-|TRBD1|TRBJ2-7|TRBV12-5
TGTGCTAGTGGTACCGGGACAGGGGTATACGAGCAGTACTTC
CASGTGTGVYEQYF
>-|TRBD1|TRBJ2-3|TRBV7-2
TGTGCCAGCAGCGGGGCAGGGGGCCTCACAGATACGCAGTATTTT
CASSGAGGLTDTQYF
>-|-|TRBJ1-1|TRBV6-1
TGTGCCAGCAGTGACCTTCGCGGGCGCACTGAAGCTTTCTTT
CASSDLRGRTEAFF
>-|-|TRBJ2-2|TRBV7-9
TGTGCCAGCAGCGGACCAGACAGGCTGAACACCGGGGAGCTGTTTTTT
CASSGPDRLNTGELFF
>-|TRBD1|TRBJ2-1|TRBV11-3
TGTGCCAGCAGCCACAGGGGTACCATCTACAATGAGCAGTTCTTC
CASSHRGTIYNEQFF
>-|TRBD1|TRBJ2-7|TRBV15
TGTGCCACCAGCAGAGATAGGACAGGGAATTACGAGCAGTACTTC
CATSRDRTGNYEQYF
>once|TRBD1|TRBJ1-2|TRBV5-1
TGCGCCAGCAGCTTGGGGACGACAGGGGGCTACACCTTC
CASSLGTTGGYTF
>-|-|TRBJ2-6|TRBV28
TGTGCCAGCAGTCCGCCAGGGGCTGGGGCCAACGTCCTGACTTTC
CASSPPGAGANVLTF
>-|-|TRBJ2-5|TRBV6-5
TGTGCCAGCAGCGCCGACAGGCAGACCCAGTACTTC
CASSADRQTQYF
>-|TRBD1|TRBJ1-6|TRBV27
TGTGCCAGCAGTTTAACAGGGGGTAATTCACCCCTCCACTTT
CASSLTGGNSPLHF
>once|-|TRBJ2-2|TRBV9
TGTGCCAGCAACCGGCTGGGACTCCTCAACACCGGGGAGCTGTTTTTT
CASNRLGLLNTGELFF
>-|-|TRBJ1-2|TRBV27
TGTGCCAGCAGGTTAAATGTGGGGGTTGCTGGCTACACCTTC
CASRLNVGVAGYTF
>-|TRBD1|TRBJ2-7|TRBV4-1
TGCGCCAGCAGCCAGAGCAACAGGGGCGCCTACGAGCAGTACTTC
CASSQSNRGAYEQYF
>-|TRBD1|TRBJ2-1|TRBV3-1/TRBV3-2
TGTGCCAGCAGCCCAAGGGGACAGGGGGTCTACAATGAGCAGTTCTTC
CASSPRGQGVYNEQFF
>-|-|TRBJ2-7|TRBV27
TGTGCCAGCAGTCGGGGAGGAGGGGTGGGGGAGCAGTACTTC
CASSRGGGVGEQYF
>-|-|TRBJ1-6|TRBV27
TGTGCCAGCAGCCCGTTGGGAGCCTCCCTCCACTTT
CASSPLGASLHF